These 25 T cell receptor beta chains originate from one sample sequenced in a study of T cells in Graves' hyperthyroidism and ophthalmopathy. Amplified TCR beta CDR3 regions came from RNA transcripts. The HTBI set primed first-round TCR CDR3 RT-PCR. TCRdb re-analysed the multiplex PCR reads in MiXCR, keeping a single row per CDR3 protein. The table shows almost 500,000 distinct CDR3 sequences, with under 25% occurring only once. Sequencing was carried out using blood. Every receptor here comes from a woman in her 70s with Graves' ophthalmopathy.

This clonotype was seen a few times. The junction departs from the called germline gene at one end, perhaps through a read error. This chain links TRBV4-1 with TRBJ2-5; 14 bases match TRBD2. The germline V gene encodes CDR1 MGHRA and CDR2 YSYEKL. The CDR3 is 15 residues long. CDR3: CASSQGLAGGETQYF. The CDR3 bases are TGTGCCAGCAGCCAAGGACTAGCGGGAGGCGAGACCCAGTACTTC.

This clonotype was recorded many times. V and J are TRBV12-3 or TRBV12-4 and TRBJ2-3, with D possibly matching TRBD2 (5 bases). This CDR3 has 13 residues. Trimming removed 8 bases at V and 2 bases at J, with 11 bases between. Here the CDR3 DNA reads TGTGCCAGCGAACTAGACCCCACAGATACGCAGTATTTT. Its protein is CASELDPTDTQYF.

This chain joins TRBV11-1 and TRBJ2-7, with D possibly TRBD2 on 6 matching bases. Trimming left V 1 base short and J 3 bases short, with 19 bases between. CDR3 size: 17 residues. Germline CDR1 reads SGHAT; CDR2 reads FQDESV (reference sequence). Written as DNA, the CDR3 is TGTGCCAGCAGCTTAGTCGCCGGAGCGGGTTGGGGCTACGAGCAGTACTTC. This gives the protein CASSLVAGAGWGYEQYF.

The chain links TRBV30 to TRBJ1-6, with TRBD1 as a possible D gene (6 bases). CDR1 and CDR2 (germline): GTSNPN, SVGIG (reference sequence). The CDR3 runs to 13 residues. Between the trimmed V and J ends, which lost 3 bases and 3 bases, there was a span of 6 bases. The CDR3 spells CAWRGHYNSPLHF. CDR3 sequence (DNA): TGTGCCTGGAGGGGACACTATAATTCACCCCTCCACTTT.

The V and J genes are TRBV7-9 and TRBJ2-5; no clear D. CDR3 length: 12 residues. Germline lookup yields CDR1 SEHNR and CDR2 FQNEAQ (reference sequence). V gave up 4 bases and J gave up 0 bases, with 3 bases separating them. CDR3 nucleotides: TGTGCCAGCAGCTGGGACCAAGAGACCCAGTACTTC. It encodes CASSWDQETQYF.

This clonotype showed up just a few times. This rearrangement joins TRBV24-1 to TRBJ2-5, with 8 bases lining up with TRBD1. This CDR3 is 14 amino acids long. Trimming at V came to 2 bases and at J to 4 bases, leaving 2 bases not matched to a gene. Germline CDR1 and CDR2: KGHDR and SFDVKD. DNA of the CDR3: TGTGCCACCAGTGATTCGGGACAGGTAGAGACCCAGTACTTC. It translates to CATSDSGQVETQYF.

This clonotype appeared many times. This chain links TRBV2 with TRBJ1-5; 7 bases align to TRBD1. Looked up from germline, CDR1 is SNHLY and CDR2 is FYNNEI. CDR3 size: 14 residues. Trimming removed 5 bases from V and 7 bases from J; junction bases left unmatched: 8. In DNA form, the CDR3 reads TGTGCCAGCAGTTCAAACAGGGGACGACAGCCCCAGCATTTT. Its translation: CASSSNRGRQPQHF.

A few counts support this clonotype. The gene calls are TRBV7-2 and TRBJ2-7; D ambiguous. V was cut by 5 bases and J by 4 bases, with 12 bases left in between. The CDR3 runs to 13 residues. Germline lookup yields CDR1 SGHTA and CDR2 FQGNSA. As DNA, the CDR3 is TGTGCCAGCAGCGCCCGAGATAGGTACGAGCAGTACTTC. Translation: CASSARDRYEQYF.

This chain connects TRBV29-1 to TRBJ1-1; 7 bases fit TRBD1. Germline-derived CDR1 and CDR2 are SQVTM and ANQGSEA. Trimming at V came to 5 bases and at J to 5 bases, leaving 8 bases not matched to a gene. The CDR3 is 13 residues long. The CDR3 protein is CSVQTTGRTEAFF. For the CDR3, the DNA is TGCAGCGTTCAAACGACAGGGCGTACTGAAGCTTTCTTT.

Only a few counts were recorded for this clonotype. V usage is TRBV6-1 and J usage is TRBJ2-1; 9 bases match TRBD2. This CDR3 is 17 amino acids long. Germline loops: CDR1 MNHNS, CDR2 SASEGT. The V and J ends lost 2 bases and 4 bases, in that order; junction bases with no gene match: 9. In DNA, the CDR3 is TGTGCCAGCAGTGAACTTGGTAGCGGGAGATCTTACAATGAGCAGTTCTTC. Its translation is CASSELGSGRSYNEQFF.

This clonotype was counted a few times. The gene calls are TRBV10-2 and TRBJ1-5; the D gene is possibly TRBD1 (6 bases). This CDR3 spans 15 amino acids. Germline CDR1 is WSHSY and CDR2 is SAAADI. Trimming pared 10 bases from V and 3 bases from J, leaving 19 bases between. In DNA, the CDR3 is TGCGCCACCAGACCATCCTGGGGGGCCAATCAGCCCCAGCATTTT. Amino acids: CATRPSWGANQPQHF.

This clonotype occurred many times. The chain carries TRBV28 and TRBJ2-7, with D perhaps assigned TRBD1 or TRBD2 (5 bases each). V lost 7 bases and J lost 1, with 14 bases in between. Germline V gene lookup returns CDR1 MDHEN and CDR2 SYDVKM. The CDR3 has 14 residues. CDR3 residues: CASTIGAQSYEQYF. The CDR3 DNA sequence: TGTGCCAGCACTATCGGGGCCCAATCCTACGAGCAGTACTTC.

The chain links TRBV11-2 to TRBJ2-2, with 7 bases identical to TRBD2. The length of the CDR3 is 15 residues. The junction had 3 bases not matched to a gene; V was cut back by 3 bases and J by 2 bases. Germline CDR1 reads SGHAT; CDR2 reads FQNNGV. CDR3 nucleotide sequence: TGTGCCAGCAGCTTTCTAGCGGCCAACACCGGGGAGCTGTTTTTT. Translating gives CASSFLAANTGELFF. Complete variable domain (other parts from reference TRBV11-2 and TRBJ2-2): EAGVAQSPRYKIIEKRQSVAFWCNPISGHATLYWYQQILGQGPKLLIQFQNNGVVDDSQLPKDRFSAERLKGVDSTLKIQPAKLEDSAVYLCASSFLAANTGELFFGEGSRLTVL.

This clonotype came up many times. The rearrangement links TRBV2 to TRBJ1-2; D remains unclear. This CDR3 region has 14 residues. The germline CDR1 and CDR2 sequences are SNHLY and FYNNEI. Trimming pared 4 bases from V and 4 bases from J, leaving 13 bases between. Here the CDR3 DNA reads TGTGCCAGCAGTGTTGAGGGAAGTTTCTATGGCTACACCTTC. This codes for CASSVEGSFYGYTF. Supplemented by reference TRBV2 and TRBJ1-2, the full variable domain reads EPEVTQTPSHQVTQMGQEVILRCVPISNHLYFYWYRQILGQKVEFLVSFYNNEISEKSEIFDDQFSVERPDGSNFTLKIRSTKLEDSAMYFCASSVEGSFYGYTFGSGTRLTVV.

This clonotype has just a few counts. The chain is built from TRBV7-8 and TRBJ2-2; TRBD2 matches 13 bases. Germline V CDR1 and CDR2: SGHVS, FQNEAQ. After removal of 5 bases from V and 5 bases from J, the junction contained 2 bases not matched to a gene. CDR3 length equals 15 residues. CDR3 nucleotide sequence: TGTGCCAGCAGCCAACTAGCGGGAGGGACCGGGGAGCTGTTTTTT. Translating gives CASSQLAGGTGELFF. The full variable domain, completed using reference TRBV7-8 and TRBJ2-2, is GAGVSQSPRYKVAKRGQDVALRCDPISGHVSLFWYQQALGQGPEFLTYFQNEAQLDKSGLPSDRFFAERPEGSVSTLKIQRTQQEDSAVYLCASSQLAGGTGELFFGEGSRLTVL.

There are a few counts of this clonotype. J is TRBJ2-7 and V is TRBV9; TRBD1 agrees at 7 bases. CDR1 is SGDLS and CDR2 is YYNGEE in the germline V gene. Germline trimming cut 4 bases from V and 6 bases from J; bases unmatched to any gene: 13. The CDR3 totals 15 residues. The CDR3 DNA reads TGTGCCAGCAGCCCACGGGACAGAGGGGCGAGCGAGCAGTACTTC. This translates into CASSPRDRGASEQYF.

This chain uses TRBV12-3 or TRBV12-4 with TRBJ2-7; 7 positions agree with TRBD1. The CDR3 covers 14 residues. V was clipped by 3 bases and J by 3 bases; unmatched bases: 5. The CDR3 sequence is CASSLSAGGYEQYF. DNA of the CDR3: TGTGCCAGCAGTTTGTCGGCAGGGGGCTACGAGCAGTACTTC.

The rearrangement joins TRBV5-1 to TRBJ2-1, with 9 bases matching TRBD1. Germline V gene data show CDR1 as SGHRS and CDR2 as YFSETQ. This CDR3 spans 16 amino acids. V was pared by 3 bases and J by 5 bases, with 9 bases of the junction left unmatched. The DNA for the CDR3 is TGCGCCAGCAGCTCGCGGACAGGGGCGACCCACAATGAGCAGTTCTTC. This codes for CASSSRTGATHNEQFF.

This clonotype was counted only a few times. The chain employs TRBV6-2 or TRBV6-3 and TRBJ2-6, with 8 bases identical to TRBD1. V was clipped by 2 bases and J by 3 bases; unmatched bases: 9. The germline gives CDR1 MNHEY, CDR2 SVGEGT. This CDR3 is built from 18 residues. In DNA form, the CDR3 reads TGTGCCAGCAGTTACGCGACAGGGGTAAAGAATGGGGCCAACGTCCTGACTTTC. This codes for CASSYATGVKNGANVLTF.

This clonotype came up many times. For the CDR3, the DNA is TGTGCCAGTCAGACCGGGAACACTGAAGCTTTCTTT. Protein product: CASQTGNTEAFF. V usage is TRBV27 and J usage is TRBJ1-1; no reliable D call. CDR1 is MNHEY, CDR2 SMNVEV, per germline (reference sequence). Trimming removed 9 bases from V and 1 base from J, with 9 bases in between. This CDR3 has 12 residues.

The gene calls are TRBV10-3 and TRBJ1-5; D is ambiguous. Germline V gene data show CDR1 as ENHRY and CDR2 as SYGVKD. Between the trimmed V and J ends, which lost 6 bases and 0 bases, there was a span of 9 bases. The CDR3 is 14 residues long. The CDR3 region has the DNA TGTGCCATCAGAGAAGAGGATAGCAATCAGCCCCAGCATTTT. Amino acid sequence: CAIREEDSNQPQHF.

This clonotype was seen a handful of times. The chain employs TRBV5-1 and TRBJ1-1, with D maybe TRBD1 (5 bases). Deletions cut 4 bases from V and 0 bases from J, with 19 bases between. Germline CDR1 reads SGHRS; CDR2 reads YFSETQ. This CDR3 is 17 amino acids long. The CDR3 DNA reads as TGCGCCAGCAGCCCGGGACTCCGACCCCTAATGAACACTGAAGCTTTCTTT. It specifies CASSPGLRPLMNTEAFF.

This clonotype was observed at least ten times. CDR3 nucleotides: TGTGCCAGCAGTTTAAAGCGGGAGGGCCCTGGAGAGACCCAGTACTTC. Residues: CASSLKREGPGETQYF. The chain recombines TRBV2 with TRBJ2-5; 10 bases agree with TRBD2. The ends lost 5 bases at V and 4 bases at J; junction bases unmatched: 10. The CDR3 runs to 16 residues. CDR1 and CDR2 from the germline V gene are SNHLY and FYNNEI.

This clonotype was seen more than once but under ten times. The chain employs TRBV20-1 and TRBJ2-5, with D hard to call. Germline V gives CDR1 DFQATT, CDR2 SNEGSKA (reference sequence). Trimming shortened V by 5 bases and J by 0 bases, and 19 bases separated the two germline ends. The CDR3 spans 16 residues. DNA for the CDR3: TGCAGTGCTCCAGAAGGGTCCTTGTCGTACCAAGAGACCCAGTACTTC. This gives the protein CSAPEGSLSYQETQYF.

This rearrangement joins TRBV6-1 to TRBJ2-7; 7 nucleotides match TRBD1. The CDR3 is 13 amino acids. Germline CDR1 and CDR2: MNHNS and SASEGT. Trimming took 6 bases from V and 6 from J; bases not matched to a gene: 8. The chain's CDR3 is CASSDRVVGEQYF. The CDR3 DNA follows: TGTGCCAGCAGCGACAGGGTGGTGGGCGAGCAGTACTTC.